Listed below are T cell receptor beta chains from one sample, sequenced in a study of blood T cell repertoires in COVID-19. TCRdb's copy holds only in-frame clones and misses some; the assay was immunoSEQ multiplex PCR. The repertoire has about 400,000 clones, roughly 87% of them found once; the top ten carry 2.5% to 3.5%. Specimen: PBMCs or T cells enriched from blood (not recorded which). These TCRs come from a woman aged 30 to 39 who had recovered from COVID-19. The CDR3 runs from the conserved cysteine through the conserved F or W. The order of the fields is J gene, V gene, clone size, CDR3 length, CDR3 protein. Clone size, where shown, is once, few, many, or a class for clones that have expanded.

>TRBJ1-1|TRBV5-1|NA|15
CASSLVVGADTEAFF
>TRBJ1-6|TRBV30|NA|13
CAWSGQGDSPLHF
>TRBJ1-3|TRBV19|NA|16
CASSIVFDSSGNTIYF
>TRBJ2-1|TRBV10-3|NA|13
CAVTTGDEDEQFF
>TRBJ1-4|TRBV27|NA|14
CASSPGRGREKLFF
>TRBJ2-7|TRBV6-1|NA|17
CASSEARGAPLSYEQYF
>TRBJ1-1|TRBV19|NA|11
CATLRGAEAFF
>TRBJ1-6|TRBV7-3|NA|14
CASSLDRAGSPLHF
>TRBJ1-6|TRBV6-5|NA|14
CASRNPGRGSPLHF
>TRBJ1-1|TRBV6-5|once|14
CASRPGHLNTEAFF
>TRBJ1-1|TRBV11-1|few|15
CASSLGGRGQGEAFF
>TRBJ2-3|TRBV5-1|NA|12
CASRIATDTQYF
>TRBJ2-3|TRBV5-1|few|14
CASSLYRETDTQYF
>TRBJ1-2|TRBV3-1/TRBV3-2|NA|14
CASSQWQGQYGYTF
>TRBJ1-6|TRBV27|few|16
CASSLGQGAFYSPLHF
>TRBJ2-2|TRBV19|NA|19
CASSIILAGGMINTGELFF
>TRBJ2-5|TRBV5-1|NA|13
CASSLTPQETQYF
>TRBJ2-7|TRBV3-1/TRBV3-2|NA|13
CASGFSGSYEQYF
>TRBJ1-6|TRBV19|NA|16
CASSISGSSYNSPLHF
>TRBJ2-3|TRBV19|NA|15
CASSIGRTSTDTQYF